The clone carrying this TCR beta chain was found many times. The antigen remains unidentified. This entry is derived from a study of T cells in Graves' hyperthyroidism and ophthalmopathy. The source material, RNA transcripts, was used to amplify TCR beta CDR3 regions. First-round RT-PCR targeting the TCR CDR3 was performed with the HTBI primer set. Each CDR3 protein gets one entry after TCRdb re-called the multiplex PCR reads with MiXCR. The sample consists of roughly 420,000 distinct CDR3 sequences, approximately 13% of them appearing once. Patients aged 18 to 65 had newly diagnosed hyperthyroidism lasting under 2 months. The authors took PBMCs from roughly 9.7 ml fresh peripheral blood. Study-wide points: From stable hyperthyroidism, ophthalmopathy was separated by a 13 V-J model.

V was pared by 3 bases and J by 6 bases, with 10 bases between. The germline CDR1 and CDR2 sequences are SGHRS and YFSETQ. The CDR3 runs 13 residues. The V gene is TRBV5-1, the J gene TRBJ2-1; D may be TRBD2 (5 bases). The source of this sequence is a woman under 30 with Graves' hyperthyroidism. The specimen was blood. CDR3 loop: CASSWGDSNEQFF. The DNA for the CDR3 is TGCGCCAGCAGCTGGGGAGATTCCAATGAGCAGTTCTTC.